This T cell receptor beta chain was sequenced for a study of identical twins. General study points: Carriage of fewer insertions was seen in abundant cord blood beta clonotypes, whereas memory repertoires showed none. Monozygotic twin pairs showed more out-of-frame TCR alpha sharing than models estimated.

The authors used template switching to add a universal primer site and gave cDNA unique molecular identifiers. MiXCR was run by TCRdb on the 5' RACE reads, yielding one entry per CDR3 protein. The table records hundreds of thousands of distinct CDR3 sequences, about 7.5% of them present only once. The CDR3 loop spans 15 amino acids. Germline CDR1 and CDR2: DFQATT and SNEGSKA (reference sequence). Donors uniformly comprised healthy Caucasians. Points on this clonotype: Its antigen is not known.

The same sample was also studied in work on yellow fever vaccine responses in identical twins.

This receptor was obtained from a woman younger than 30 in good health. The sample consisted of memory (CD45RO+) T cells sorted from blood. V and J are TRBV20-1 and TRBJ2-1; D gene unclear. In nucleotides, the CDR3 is TGCAGACCCCACCCTGCCTGGCGGAACTACAATGAGCAGTTCTTC. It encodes CRPHPAWRNYNEQFF.